This T cell receptor beta chain was retrieved from a study of cytomegalovirus exposure and HLA in healthy donors. Points from the study as a whole: The authors reported that TCR beta sequences could predict HLA-A and HLA-B alleles. These predictions were accurate for most subjects in the first cohort. Later findings reportedly placed an Asian-associated ancestry cluster below the roughly 690-donor mean for N-insertions. The study found most TCR sequences rare, yet found some public TCRs in many donors.

The CDR3 runs 12 residues. Looked up from germline, CDR1 is MNHEY and CDR2 is SVGAGI. Trimming shortened V by 5 bases and J by 4 bases, and 8 bases separated the two germline ends. Details on this clone: Its specificity is not known.

The PCR used 60 Vbeta and 13 Jbeta primers. Some clones are missing from TCRdb's copy, which holds only in-frame ones; the method was immunoSEQ multiplex PCR. With 34,000 or so clones in the sample, the ten largest clones hold approximately 4.8%. The TCR sequence derives from a female donor in good health and CMV-seronegative. The chain couples TRBV6-5 to TRBJ2-5; no reliable D call. The sequenced material came from PBMCs. The chain's CDR3 is CASSLGRETQYF. In nucleotides, the CDR3 is TGTGCCAGCAGTCTGGGCAGAGAGACCCAGTACTTC.